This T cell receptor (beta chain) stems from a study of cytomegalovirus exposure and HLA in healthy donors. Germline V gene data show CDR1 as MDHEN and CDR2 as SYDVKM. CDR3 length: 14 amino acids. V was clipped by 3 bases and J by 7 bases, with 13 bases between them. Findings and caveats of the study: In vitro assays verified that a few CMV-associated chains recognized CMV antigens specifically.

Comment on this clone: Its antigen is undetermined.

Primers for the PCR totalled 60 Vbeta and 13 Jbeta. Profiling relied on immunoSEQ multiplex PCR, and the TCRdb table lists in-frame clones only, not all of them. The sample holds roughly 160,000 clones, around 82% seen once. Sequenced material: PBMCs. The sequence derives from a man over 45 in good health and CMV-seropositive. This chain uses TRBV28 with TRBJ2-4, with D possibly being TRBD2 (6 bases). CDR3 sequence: CASSFVEGGNIQYF. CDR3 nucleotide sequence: TGTGCCAGCAGTTTCGTGGAAGGAGGGAACATTCAGTACTTC.